Listed here are 7 T cell receptor beta chains from one sample, sequenced in a study of blood T cell repertoires in COVID-19. Sequenced by immunoSEQ multiplex PCR; TCRdb stores in-frame clones only, minus some. The profile shows about 130,000 clones, about 79% of them singletons. The sequencing sample was made of peripheral blood. The source of these receptors is a woman aged 45-59 years with acute or convalescent COVID-19.

The chain links TRBV2 to TRBJ1-1; 9 bases are a match to TRBD1. CDR3 length equals 13 residues. V was pared by 6 bases and J by 7 bases, with 6 bases of the junction left unmatched. In germline, CDR1 is SNHLY, CDR2 FYNNEI. In DNA, the CDR3 is TGTGCCAGCAGCTCGGACAGGGGAAGTGAAGCTTTCTTT. This gives the protein CASSSDRGSEAFF.

This clone was recorded only once. In nucleotides, the CDR3 is TGTGCCTGGAGTTTAACTAGCGGACACACAGATACGCAGTATTTT. Translation: CAWSLTSGHTDTQYF. This chain links TRBV30 with TRBJ2-3; TRBD2 agrees at 8 bases. The CDR3 consists of 15 residues. Germline CDR1 is GTSNPN and CDR2 is SVGIG (reference sequence). The ends lost 2 bases at V and 2 bases at J; junction bases unmatched: 6. The whole variable domain, remainder taken from reference TRBV30 and TRBJ2-3, is SQTIHQWPATLVQPVGSPLSLECTVEGTSNPNLYWYRQAAGRGLQLLFYSVGIGQISSEVPQNLSASRPQDRQFILSSKKLLLSDSGFYLCAWSLTSGHTDTQYFGPGTRLTVL.

This clone was observed once. The chain carries TRBV18 and TRBJ1-1; no clear D gene. The V end lost 5 bases, the J end lost 0 bases, and 7 bases lay between the germline ends. The CDR3 contains 13 residues. Germline lookup yields CDR1 KGHSH and CDR2 LQKENI. CDR3 sequence: CASSSGVNTEAFF. CDR3 bases: TGTGCCAGCTCATCGGGTGTGAACACTGAAGCTTTCTTT. The complete variable domain, with remaining parts taken from reference TRBV18 and TRBJ1-1, reads NAGVMQNPRHLVRRRGQEARLRCSPMKGHSHVYWYRQLPEEGLKFMVYLQKENIIDESGMPKERFSAEFPKEGPSILRIQQVVRGDSAAYFCASSSGVNTEAFFGQGTRLTVV.

The rearrangement joins TRBV5-6 to TRBJ1-2, with unresolved D. Trimming left V 0 bases short and J 6 bases short, with 9 bases between. The CDR3 runs to 13 residues. Per the germline V gene, CDR1 is SGHDT and CDR2 is YYEEEE. CDR3 coding DNA: TGTGCCAGCAGCTTGGTGTCAGTGGATGGCTACACCTTC. Encoded protein: CASSLVSVDGYTF.

The rearrangement links TRBV19 to TRBJ1-4, with 8 positions matching TRBD1. Germline V gene sequence: CDR1 LNHDA, CDR2 SQIVND (reference sequence). CDR3 length equals 15 residues. The V gene end was trimmed by 4 bases and the J gene end by 6 bases; junction bases not matched to a gene: 7. The CDR3 sequence: CASSNHAGGDEKLFF. The CDR3 DNA reads as TGTGCCAGTAGTAATCACGCAGGGGGCGATGAAAAACTGTTTTTT.

The chain joins TRBV4-1 to TRBJ2-3; 8 nucleotides line up with TRBD2. The CDR3 totals 15 residues. Germline assignment: CDR1 MGHRA and CDR2 YSYEKL. The V gene end was trimmed by 2 bases and the J gene end by 1 base; junction bases not matched to a gene: 2. The CDR3 region has the DNA TGCGCCAGCAGCCAATTGACTAGCGGCACAGATACGCAGTATTTT. Translated: CASSQLTSGTDTQYF.

V gene TRBV6-1 combines with J gene TRBJ1-2; TRBD1 might be the D (5 bases). With 1 base removed from V and 6 bases from J, the gap between germline ends came to 12 bases. CDR1 and CDR2 (germline): MNHNS, SASEGT. The CDR3 is 14 amino acids. The DNA for the CDR3 is TGTGCCAGCAGTGAAGGGGAGGGGAGCCATGGCTACACCTTC. Its translation: CASSEGEGSHGYTF.